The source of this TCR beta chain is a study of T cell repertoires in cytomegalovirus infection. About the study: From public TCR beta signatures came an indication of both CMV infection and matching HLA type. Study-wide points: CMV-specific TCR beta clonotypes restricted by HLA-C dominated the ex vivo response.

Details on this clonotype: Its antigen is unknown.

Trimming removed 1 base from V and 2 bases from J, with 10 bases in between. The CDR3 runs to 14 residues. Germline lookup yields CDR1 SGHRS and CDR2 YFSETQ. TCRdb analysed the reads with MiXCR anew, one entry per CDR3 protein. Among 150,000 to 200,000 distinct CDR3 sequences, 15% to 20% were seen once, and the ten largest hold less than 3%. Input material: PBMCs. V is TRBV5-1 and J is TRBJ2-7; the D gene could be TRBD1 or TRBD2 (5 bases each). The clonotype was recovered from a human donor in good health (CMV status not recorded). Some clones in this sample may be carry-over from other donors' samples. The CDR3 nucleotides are TGCGCCAGCAGCTTGTCAGGGAGCGCCTACGAGCAGTACTTC. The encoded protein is CASSLSGSAYEQYF.